Below, 31 T cell receptor beta chains from the same sample are listed, as sequenced in a study of cytotoxic CD8 clonotypes in ibrutinib-treated CLL. Assay: immunoSEQ multiplex PCR; the TCRdb copy retains only in-frame clones and omits some. The sample lists more than 200,000 clones; 79% were seen once. Source: PBMCs, taken after 12 months of ibrutinib treatment. These receptors were collected from a human donor with chronic lymphocytic leukemia.

This sequence joins TRBV6-1 and TRBJ2-1; tentatively, D is TRBD1 or TRBD2 (6 bases each). Germline V lookup: CDR1 MNHNS, CDR2 SASEGT. Trimming stripped 4 bases from V and 4 bases from J, with 14 bases between. The length of the CDR3 is 15 residues. CDR3: CASSGWGAGYNEQFF. DNA of the CDR3: TGTGCCAGCAGTGGCTGGGGGGCGGGTTACAATGAGCAGTTCTTC.

The rearrangement links TRBV18 to TRBJ2-7; maybe TRBD1 (6 bases). CDR1 KGHSH and CDR2 LQKENI come from the germline V gene. The CDR3 is 16 residues long. Trimming pared 6 bases from V and 0 bases from J, leaving 18 bases between. The CDR3, as DNA: TGTGCCAGCTCGGGATTCAGGGGCGCAGCCTCCTACGAGCAGTACTTC. It encodes CASSGFRGAASYEQYF.

In regard to this clone: In the same sample, other DNA sequences code for this CDR3. The rearrangement joins TRBV20-1 to TRBJ2-5, with 8 bases identical to TRBD1. The CDR3 is made up of 11 amino acids. Looked up from germline, CDR1 is DFQATT and CDR2 is SNEGSKA (reference sequence). V was pared by 6 bases and J by 5 bases, with 2 bases of the junction left unmatched. This CDR3 is CSARQGETQYF. The CDR3 DNA is TGCAGTGCAAGACAGGGGGAGACCCAGTACTTC.

The rearrangement joins TRBV4-1 to TRBJ2-7; no reliable D call. Germline V lookup: CDR1 MGHRA, CDR2 YSYEKL. This CDR3 comprises 15 residues. V was trimmed by 2 bases and J by 2 bases, leaving 13 bases between them. CDR3 loop: CASSQHVFQTYEQYF. For the CDR3, the DNA is TGCGCCAGCAGCCAACACGTCTTCCAGACCTACGAGCAGTACTTC.

This sequence joins TRBV9 and TRBJ1-3, with D uncertain. The V end was cut by 4 bases, the J end by 6 bases, with 17 bases between. CDR3 length: 15 residues. Germline lookup yields CDR1 SGDLS and CDR2 YYNGEE. This CDR3 is CASSPSIGIANTIYF. The DNA of the CDR3 is TGTGCCAGCAGCCCGAGTATAGGGATAGCAAACACCATATATTTT.

The chain carries TRBV6-1 and TRBJ1-1; unclear D gene. CDR1 is MNHNS, CDR2 SASEGT, per germline. The CDR3 is made up of 16 amino acids. Deletions cut 3 bases from V and 0 bases from J, with 14 bases between. The CDR3 nucleotides are TGTGCCAGCAGTGACCTACGGGTCCGATTGAACACTGAAGCTTTCTTT. As protein: CASSDLRVRLNTEAFF.

The chain is built from TRBV11-2 and TRBJ1-1, with D unresolved. Germline V gene data show CDR1 as SGHAT and CDR2 as FQNNGV. The CDR3 spans 15 residues. V was pared by 5 bases and J by 2 bases, with 15 bases between. CDR3 sequence (DNA): TGTGCCAGCAGCCGCCTGATGTCGAGAAACACTGAAGCTTTCTTT. Residues: CASSRLMSRNTEAFF.

The chain carries TRBV4-2 and TRBJ2-1, with D unresolved. CDR3 size: 12 residues. V shed 2 bases and J shed 6 bases, with 5 bases lying between them. From germline, CDR1 is LGHNA and CDR2 YNFKEQ. This CDR3 is CASSQNINEQFF. In DNA, the CDR3 is TGTGCCAGCAGCCAAAATATCAATGAGCAGTTCTTC.

The chain is built from TRBV19 and TRBJ2-2; 10 bases match TRBD2. Germline V gene lookup returns CDR1 LNHDA and CDR2 SQIVND (reference sequence). Losses at the gene ends were 5 bases for V and 4 bases for J; bases not matched to a gene: 4. The CDR3 contains 15 residues. The CDR3 is CASSWLAGATGELFF. The CDR3 DNA follows: TGTGCCAGTAGTTGGCTAGCGGGGGCCACCGGGGAGCTGTTTTTT.

This sequence joins TRBV4-1 and TRBJ1-2; TRBD1 agrees at 10 bases. The CDR3 has 16 residues. In germline, CDR1 is MGHRA, CDR2 YSYEKL. The J segment lost 4 bases and the V segment lost 3 bases, leaving 8 bases of the junction unmatched. CDR3: CASSHQRDRGGYGYTF. CDR3 bases: TGCGCCAGCAGCCATCAGAGGGACAGGGGTGGCTATGGCTACACCTTC.

CDR3 residues: CASSEYWAGGPDNEQFF. The CDR3 DNA is TGTGCCAGCAGTGAATATTGGGCAGGGGGGCCGGACAATGAGCAGTTCTTC. The chain is built from TRBV25-1 and TRBJ2-1; perhaps TRBD1 as D (7 bases). CDR3 size: 17 residues. Germline CDR1 reads MGHDK; CDR2 reads SYGVNS. V lost 0 bases to trimming and J lost 5 bases, with 17 bases between them.

The CDR3 DNA reads as TGTGCCAGCTCACCGCCGGGTCACTATGGCTACACCTTC. Amino acids: CASSPPGHYGYTF. The V call is TRBV18, the J call TRBJ1-2; D is unresolved. Germline V gene lookup returns CDR1 KGHSH and CDR2 LQKENI. Trimming pared 3 bases from V and 3 bases from J, leaving 8 bases between. The CDR3 loop spans 13 amino acids.

The chain employs TRBV19 and TRBJ2-7, with a tentative D call TRBD1 (5 bases). Germline V gives CDR1 LNHDA, CDR2 SQIVND (reference sequence). CDR3 length equals 12 residues. Trimming stripped 3 bases from V and 4 bases from J, with 7 bases between. The CDR3 nucleotides read TGTGCCAGTAGTATGAACAGGTACGAGCAGTACTTC. It is translated as CASSMNRYEQYF. Full variable domain (outside the CDR3, taken from reference TRBV19 and TRBJ2-7): DGGITQSPKYLFRKEGQNVTLSCEQNLNHDAMYWYRQDPGQGLRLIYYSQIVNDFQKGDIAEGYSVSREKKESFPLTVTSAQKNPTAFYLCASSMNRYEQYFGPGTRLTVT.

Remarks on this clone: The sample has other DNA sequences that encode this CDR3 too. The genes are TRBV5-1 and TRBJ1-5; no clear D gene. Trimming stripped 0 bases from V and 0 bases from J, with 1 base between. Germline V gives CDR1 SGHRS, CDR2 YFSETQ. CDR3 length equals 13 residues. CDR3 region: CASSLGSNQPQHF. In nucleotides, the CDR3 is TGCGCCAGCAGCTTGGGTAGCAATCAGCCCCAGCATTTT.

V gene TRBV9 combines with J gene TRBJ1-2, with 12 bases lining up with TRBD1. Germline V gene lookup returns CDR1 SGDLS and CDR2 YYNGEE. With V trimmed by 0 bases and J by 8 bases, 5 bases remained unmatched. The CDR3 runs to 15 residues. The CDR3 reads CASSVEGQGARGYTF. Written as DNA, the CDR3 is TGTGCCAGCAGCGTAGAGGGACAGGGGGCGAGAGGCTACACCTTC.

This chain joins TRBV6-1 and TRBJ2-3; 8 positions agree with TRBD2. The V gene's germline CDR1 is MNHNS and CDR2 SASEGT. CDR3 length: 12 residues. V was pared by 8 bases and J by 6 bases, with 4 bases of the junction left unmatched. CDR3 nucleotide sequence: TGTGCCAGCTTGGTAGCGGGGGATACGCAGTATTTT. It codes for CASLVAGDTQYF.

This chain links TRBV5-1 with TRBJ1-1; D is unclear. The CDR3 loop spans 14 amino acids. Germline V lookup: CDR1 SGHRS, CDR2 YFSETQ. Trimming cost V 0 bases and J 4 bases, with 10 bases left between them. The CDR3 DNA follows: TGCGCCAGCAGCTTGGGGGAGTGGGGCACTGAAGCTTTCTTT. Encoded protein: CASSLGEWGTEAFF.

This rearrangement joins TRBV5-4 to TRBJ1-1; D is undetermined. Trimming left V 1 base short and J 6 bases short, with 10 bases between. This CDR3 has 13 amino acids. The germline V gene encodes CDR1 SGHNT and CDR2 YYREEE (reference sequence). Here the CDR3 DNA reads TGTGCCAGCAGCTTGATGGGCATGCCTGAAGCTTTCTTT. As protein: CASSLMGMPEAFF.

The chain combines TRBV2 with TRBJ1-1; 11 bases align to TRBD1. This CDR3 is 14 amino acids long. Germline CDR1 SNHLY, CDR2 FYNNEI. The ends lost 7 bases at V and 3 bases at J; junction bases unmatched: 4. CDR3 coding DNA: TGTGCCAGCACCGGACAGGGGGCGCACACTGAAGCTTTCTTT. It encodes CASTGQGAHTEAFF.

The V and J genes are TRBV5-3 and TRBJ2-7; a weak D match, TRBD2 (7 bases). TRBV5-3 is marked as an open reading frame, function uncertain. The CDR3 has 15 amino acids. V gave up 4 bases and J gave up 4 bases, with 18 bases separating them. DNA of the CDR3: TGTGCCAGAAGCGCCCTTTGTGGGAGGGGGTACGAGCAGTACTTC. Its protein product is CARSALCGRGYEQYF.

This clone has a single count. The genes are TRBV27 and TRBJ2-7; D is uncertain. Per the germline V gene, CDR1 is MNHEY and CDR2 is SMNVEV (reference sequence). This CDR3 contains 14 residues. V was cut by 3 bases and J by 2 bases, with 11 bases left in between. CDR3 loop: CASSFISSAYEQYF. The DNA for the CDR3 is TGTGCCAGCAGTTTTATCTCCTCGGCCTACGAGCAGTACTTC.

The chain recombines TRBV10-1 with TRBJ2-7; 16 bases are a match to TRBD2. The ends lost 4 bases at V and 2 bases at J; junction bases unmatched: 8. This CDR3 is 18 amino acids long. Germline assignment: CDR1 WNHNN and CDR2 SYGVQD (reference sequence). The CDR3 spells CASSAVGLAGGPPYEQYF. CDR3 nucleotides: TGCGCCAGCAGTGCGGTGGGACTAGCGGGAGGGCCGCCCTACGAGCAGTACTTC.

This chain connects TRBV9 to TRBJ1-1, with D maybe TRBD1 (5 bases). Trimming removed 7 bases from V and 4 bases from J, with 11 bases in between. CDR3 length equals 12 residues. CDR1 is SGDLS and CDR2 is YYNGEE in the germline V gene. The CDR3 loop reads CASGRTSTEAFF. The CDR3 DNA follows: TGTGCCAGCGGTCGGACATCCACTGAAGCTTTCTTT.

DNA for the CDR3: TGTGCCAGCAGTTCCGGAAAGCGGGAGATGGGGGATACGCAGTATTTT. Its translation: CASSSGKREMGDTQYF. The chain is built from TRBV6-5 and TRBJ2-3; the match to TRBD2 covers 8 bases. V dropped 4 bases and J dropped 6; count of bases not matched to a gene: 12. The CDR3 spans 16 residues. Germline CDR1 is MNHEY and CDR2 is SVGAGI.

The V and J genes are TRBV13 and TRBJ1-6, with 7 bases identical to TRBD1. The length of the CDR3 is 15 residues. CDR1 and CDR2 from the germline V gene are PRHDT and FYEKMQ (reference sequence). V shed 5 bases and J 7 bases; nucleotides not matched to a gene: 8. The CDR3 loop is CASSKRQGGNSPLHF. The CDR3 coding sequence is TGTGCCAGCAGCAAAAGACAGGGAGGCAATTCACCCCTCCACTTT.

The chain combines TRBV7-9 with TRBJ1-1; a possible D gene is TRBD1 (5 bases). This CDR3 contains 13 residues. V lost 5 bases and J lost 3, with 10 bases in between. Germline V gives CDR1 SEHNR, CDR2 FQNEAQ (reference sequence). CDR3 nucleotides: TGTGCCAGCAGCCCTGGGGCGTACACTGAAGCTTTCTTT. Translating it yields CASSPGAYTEAFF.

The V call is TRBV7-8, the J call TRBJ2-1; D remains unclear. Trimming removed 1 base at V and 6 bases at J, with 10 bases between. Germline assignment: CDR1 SGHVS and CDR2 FQNEAQ. This CDR3 contains 14 residues. CDR3 coding DNA: TGTGCCAGCAGCTTAGGTAGCCTCCTCAATGAGCAGTTCTTC. Amino acids: CASSLGSLLNEQFF.

This clone was seen more than once but under ten times. The chain has TRBV5-4 and TRBJ2-5; unclear D gene. V gave up 1 base and J gave up 9 bases, with 19 bases separating them. Germline V gene data show CDR1 as SGHNT and CDR2 as YYREEE (reference sequence). The CDR3 extends over 15 amino acids. The CDR3 nucleotides read TGTGCCAGCAGCTTGTCCCTTACGACTCCTGAACCCCAGTACTTC. It yields the protein CASSLSLTTPEPQYF.

This clone was seen only a few times. The V call is TRBV5-4, the J call TRBJ2-3, with 7 bases fitting TRBD2. From germline, CDR1 is SGHNT and CDR2 YYREEE (reference sequence). V shed 2 bases and J 0 bases; nucleotides not matched to a gene: 6. This CDR3 has 16 amino acids. The CDR3 DNA sequence: TGTGCCAGCAGCTTTATTGCGGGACTAAGCACAGATACGCAGTATTTT. Its translation: CASSFIAGLSTDTQYF.

This clone has just a few counts. The chain carries TRBV20-1 and TRBJ2-1; D possibly corresponds to TRBD1 (5 bases). V lost 6 bases, J lost 10 bases, and 13 bases lay in between. The germline CDR1 and CDR2 sequences are DFQATT and SNEGSKA (reference sequence). CDR3 size: 11 residues. The CDR3 here is CSARQHQEQFF. The CDR3, as DNA: TGCAGTGCCAGACAGCACCAAGAGCAGTTCTTC.

The chain links TRBV5-1 to TRBJ2-2; D may be TRBD1 or TRBD2 (6 bases each). With 6 bases removed from V and 6 bases from J, the gap between germline ends came to 18 bases. CDR1 is SGHRS and CDR2 is YFSETQ in the germline V gene. The CDR3 is 15 amino acids. DNA for the CDR3: TGCGCCAGCAAAACAGGGTGGGACTTTCCCGGGGAGCTGTTTTTT. Its protein product is CASKTGWDFPGELFF.